The 12 T cell receptor beta chains below all came from one sample that was sequenced in a study of blood T cells in healthy people across ages. Through a sample-barcoded 5' primer and a J-beta primer mix, a second PCR was run for about 6 to 12 cycles. Each CDR3 protein is one row after TCRdb ran MiXCR on the 5' RACE reads. Of some 1.6 million distinct CDR3 sequences listed, 30% to 35% were seen once; the top ten hold 11%. Source material: blood. These receptor sequences come from a woman in her 30s in good health.

The gene calls are TRBV2 and TRBJ2-5; TRBD1 might be the D (5 bases). The DNA end is more similar to TRBJ2-7, so the J call may be wrong. CDR1 is SNHLY, CDR2 FYNNEI, per germline. The length of the CDR3 is 12 residues. The CDR3 DNA is TGTGCCAGCACCGAAGGGGTAAGCGAGCAGTACTTC. Protein sequence: CASTEGVSEQYF.

The J gene is TRBJ2-3, the V gene TRBV10-3, with 10 bases matching TRBD1. The germline V gene encodes CDR1 ENHRY and CDR2 SYGVKD. There are 15 residues in the CDR3. V lost 7 bases, J lost 4 bases, and 8 bases stayed unmatched. The CDR3 loop reads CAITPTGGQADTQYF. The CDR3 DNA follows: TGTGCCATCACCCCGACAGGGGGCCAAGCAGATACGCAGTATTTT.

In its sample, this clonotype was seen many times. The rearrangement uses TRBV6-1 and TRBJ2-5, with unresolved D. CDR3 length equals 13 residues. The germline gives CDR1 MNHNS, CDR2 SASEGT. V lost 4 bases to trimming and J lost 5 bases, with 11 bases between them. The CDR3 DNA reads TGTGCCAGCAGTGGGCACCAGGCGGAGACCCAGTACTTC. Translating gives CASSGHQAETQYF.

This clonotype appeared a few times. The V and J genes are TRBV13 and TRBJ1-2; D may be TRBD1 (5 bases). Germline lookup yields CDR1 PRHDT and CDR2 FYEKMQ (reference sequence). The germline V and J ends were trimmed by 4 bases and 6 bases, with 18 bases remaining between them. The CDR3 has 15 amino acids. CDR3 in amino acids: CASSSRTRPGHGYTF. CDR3 DNA sequence: TGTGCCAGCAGCTCCAGGACACGACCAGGTCATGGCTACACCTTC. The complete variable domain, with remaining parts taken from reference TRBV13 and TRBJ1-2, reads AAGVIQSPRHLIKEKRETATLKCYPIPRHDTVYWYQQGPGQDPQFLISFYEKMQSDKGSIPDRFSAQQFSDYHSELNMSSLELGDSALYFCASSSRTRPGHGYTFGSGTRLTVV.

With regard to this clonotype: A much larger clone differs from this one at a single base, so this may be a read error. J is TRBJ2-1 and V is TRBV7-2; 7 nucleotides line up with TRBD2. Trimming removed 5 bases from V and 12 bases from J; junction bases left unmatched: 7. CDR3 length equals 12 residues. CDR1 is SGHTA, CDR2 FQGNSA, per germline. Here the CDR3 reads CASSETSIGQFF. The CDR3 DNA sequence: TGTGCCAGCAGCGAGACTAGCATTGGGCAGTTCTTC.

This clonotype appeared a few times. The V gene is TRBV15, the J gene TRBJ1-2; 9 positions match TRBD1. Germline V gives CDR1 LNHNV, CDR2 YYDKDF (reference sequence). This CDR3 comprises 14 residues. Trimming took 0 bases from V and 8 from J; bases not matched to a gene: 4. As DNA, the CDR3 is TGTGCCACCAGCAGAGAGGGACAGGGACGAGGCTACACCTTC. Amino acid sequence: CATSREGQGRGYTF. The full variable domain, rest sourced from reference TRBV15 and TRBJ1-2, is DAMVIQNPRYQVTQFGKPVTLSCSQTLNHNVMYWYQQKSSQAPKLLFHYYDKDFNNEADTPDNFQSRRPNTSFCFLDIRSPGLGDTAMYLCATSREGQGRGYTFGSGTRLTVV.

A few counts support this clonotype. The V call is TRBV20-1, the J call TRBJ2-7, with D maybe TRBD1 (6 bases). Germline values: CDR1 DFQATT, CDR2 SNEGSKA (reference sequence). The ends were cut back, 5 bases at V and 3 bases at J, with 14 bases in the middle. The CDR3 has 13 amino acids. The CDR3 nucleotides read TGCAGTGCTGTATCGGGACATCTCTACGAGCAGTACTTC. It translates to CSAVSGHLYEQYF.

Details on this clonotype: One end of the junction varies from germline; a read error may be responsible. The rearrangement joins TRBV3-1 to TRBJ2-1; 13 bases fit TRBD2. Germline V gene lookup returns CDR1 LGHDT and CDR2 YNNKEL (reference sequence). This CDR3 contains 16 residues. The CDR3 sequence: CASNQGTSGIGNEQFF. The CDR3 DNA is TGTGCCAGCAACCAAGGGACTAGCGGGATTGGTAATGAGCAGTTCTTC.

There are a few counts of this clonotype. The V gene is TRBV6-5, the J gene TRBJ2-1, with TRBD1 identical over 7 bases. The CDR3 has 16 amino acids. J gave up 9 bases and V 2 bases, and 13 bases lay outside the gene matches. Germline V gene sequence: CDR1 MNHEY, CDR2 SVGAGI. CDR3 DNA: TGTGCCAGCAGTTACAGGGCAGGGGGTAATATTGGTGAGCAGTTCTTC. Residues: CASSYRAGGNIGEQFF.

A few counts support this clonotype. V and J are TRBV9 and TRBJ2-1; D remains ambiguous. The CDR3 length is 16 residues. Per germline, CDR1 SGDLS and CDR2 YYNGEE. The V and J ends lost 0 bases and 9 bases respectively, with 19 bases between them. Here the CDR3 reads CASSVEGTRSYGEQFF. As DNA, the CDR3 is TGTGCCAGCAGCGTAGAGGGCACCAGATCCTACGGTGAGCAGTTCTTC.

At least ten counts were recorded for this clonotype. This rearrangement joins TRBV4-1 to TRBJ2-1, with D perhaps matching TRBD2 (5 bases). Germline V gene data show CDR1 as MGHRA and CDR2 as YSYEKL. This CDR3 comprises 15 residues. Trimming stripped 2 bases from V and 0 bases from J, with 8 bases between. The CDR3: CASSQLGSSYNEQFF. The CDR3 DNA reads TGCGCCAGCAGCCAACTAGGGAGCTCCTACAATGAGCAGTTCTTC.

This clonotype was found a few times. V is TRBV15 and J is TRBJ2-7; TRBD1 matches at 7 bases. This CDR3 is built from 14 residues. The V and J ends lost 1 base and 0 bases, in that order; junction bases with no gene match: 0. Germline V gene data show CDR1 as LNHNV and CDR2 as YYDKDF (reference sequence). The DNA for the CDR3 is TGTGCCACCAGCAGAGGGACAGGCTCCTACGAGCAGTACTTC. Its protein product is CATSRGTGSYEQYF.